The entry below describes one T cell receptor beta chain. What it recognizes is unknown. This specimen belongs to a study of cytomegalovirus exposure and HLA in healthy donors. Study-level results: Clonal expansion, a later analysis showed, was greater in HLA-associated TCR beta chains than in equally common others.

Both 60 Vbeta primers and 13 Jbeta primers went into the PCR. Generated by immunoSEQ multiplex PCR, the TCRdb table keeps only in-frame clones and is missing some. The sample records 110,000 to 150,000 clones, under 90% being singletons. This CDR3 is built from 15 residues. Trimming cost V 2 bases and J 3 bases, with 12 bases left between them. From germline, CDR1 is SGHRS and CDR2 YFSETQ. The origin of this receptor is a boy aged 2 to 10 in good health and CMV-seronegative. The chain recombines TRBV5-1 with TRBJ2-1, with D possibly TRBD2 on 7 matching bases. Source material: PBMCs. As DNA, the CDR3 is TGCGCCAGCAGCTTTGGCGGGGGCATCTACAATGAGCAGTTCTTC. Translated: CASSFGGGIYNEQFF. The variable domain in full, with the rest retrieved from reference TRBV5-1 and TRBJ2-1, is KAGVTQTPRYLIKTRGQQVTLSCSPISGHRSVSWYQQTPGQGLQFLFEYFSETQRNKGNFPGRFSGRQFSNSRSEMNVSTLELGDSALYLCASSFGGGIYNEQFFGPGTRLTVL.